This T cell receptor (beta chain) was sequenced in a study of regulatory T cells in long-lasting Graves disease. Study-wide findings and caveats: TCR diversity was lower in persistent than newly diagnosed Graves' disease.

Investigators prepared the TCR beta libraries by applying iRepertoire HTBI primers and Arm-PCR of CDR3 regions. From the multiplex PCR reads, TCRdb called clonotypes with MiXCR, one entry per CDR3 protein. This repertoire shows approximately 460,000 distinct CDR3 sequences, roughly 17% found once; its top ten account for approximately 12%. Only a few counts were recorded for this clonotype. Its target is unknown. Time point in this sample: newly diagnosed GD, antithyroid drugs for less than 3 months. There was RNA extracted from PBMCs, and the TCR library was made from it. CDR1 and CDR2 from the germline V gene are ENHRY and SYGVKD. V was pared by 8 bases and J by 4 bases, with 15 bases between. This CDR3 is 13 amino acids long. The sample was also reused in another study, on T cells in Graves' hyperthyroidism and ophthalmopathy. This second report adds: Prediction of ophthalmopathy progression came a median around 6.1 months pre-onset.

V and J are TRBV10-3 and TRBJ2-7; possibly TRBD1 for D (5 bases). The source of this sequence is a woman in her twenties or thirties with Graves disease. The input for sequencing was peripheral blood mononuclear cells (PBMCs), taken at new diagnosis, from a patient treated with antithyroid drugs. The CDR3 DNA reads TGTGCCATCTGGGCAGGGCCAGGGTACGAGCAGTACTTC. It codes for CAIWAGPGYEQYF.